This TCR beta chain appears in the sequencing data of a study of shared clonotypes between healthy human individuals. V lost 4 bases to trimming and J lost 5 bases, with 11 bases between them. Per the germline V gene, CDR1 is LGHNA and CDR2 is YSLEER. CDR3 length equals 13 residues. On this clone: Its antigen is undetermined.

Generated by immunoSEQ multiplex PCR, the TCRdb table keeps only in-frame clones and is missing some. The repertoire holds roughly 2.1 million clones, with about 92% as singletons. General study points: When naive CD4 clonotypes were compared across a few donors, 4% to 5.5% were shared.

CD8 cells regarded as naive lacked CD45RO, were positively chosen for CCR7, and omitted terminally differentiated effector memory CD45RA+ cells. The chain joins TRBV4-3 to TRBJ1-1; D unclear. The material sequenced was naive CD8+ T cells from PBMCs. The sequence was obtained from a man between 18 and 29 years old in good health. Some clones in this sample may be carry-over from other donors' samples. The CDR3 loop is CASSPLLRTEAFF. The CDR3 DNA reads TGCGCCAGCAGCCCCCTCCTCCGGACTGAAGCTTTCTTT.